What follows are 2 T cell receptor beta chains derived from one specimen sequenced in a study of blood T cell repertoires in COVID-19. The data were produced by immunoSEQ multiplex PCR, yet TCRdb's version contains in-frame clones alone and is incomplete. This sample has some 220,000 clones, with roughly 80% found just once. Sequenced: PBMCs or T cells enriched from blood (not recorded which). The origin of the receptors is a woman aged 40 to 50 with acute COVID-19.

The chain couples TRBV12-3 or TRBV12-4 to TRBJ2-5, with D possibly being TRBD2 (5 bases). Trimming took off 6 bases at V and 5 bases at J, with 13 bases between the two ends. The CDR3 extends over 13 amino acids. The CDR3 here is CASRPGWRETQYF. CDR3 DNA: TGTGCCAGCAGGCCGGGGTGGCGCGAGACCCAGTACTTC.

The chain has TRBV3-1 (or the pseudogene TRBV3-2) and TRBJ2-5; TRBD1 agrees at 7 bases. J gave up 7 bases and V 2 bases, and 4 bases lay outside the gene matches. The CDR3 loop spans 13 amino acids. Per germline, CDR1 LGHDT and CDR2 YNNKEL (reference sequence). In DNA form, the CDR3 reads TGTGCCAGCAGCCAAAGGGGGCAGGGGACCCAGTACTTC. Translation: CASSQRGQGTQYF.